Listed here is a single T cell receptor (beta chain). This entry comes from a study of blood T cell repertoires in COVID-19. At the level of the study: Specimens from acute and convalescent COVID-19 originated in the United States, Italy and Spain. PBMCs, B-cell-depleted T cells, or T cells provided the cDNA or gDNA that made up the material.

The assay was immunoSEQ multiplex PCR, and TCRdb's table has in-frame clones only and misses some. The sample lists over 120,000 clones, nearly 85% occurring once. This CDR3 is 15 amino acids long. Germline-derived CDR1 and CDR2 are MNHEY and SVGAGI. The junction had 8 bases not matched to a gene; V was cut back by 2 bases and J by 15 bases. V is TRBV6-5 and J is TRBJ2-1; 15 bases map to TRBD2. The clonotype originates from a human donor in a cohort sampled during active COVID-19. Sequencing was carried out using peripheral blood. The CDR3 DNA sequence: TGTGCCAGCAGTTACGGGGCTGGACTAGCGGGAGGGGTGTTCTTC. It codes for CASSYGAGLAGGVFF.